The next 25 T cell receptor beta chains were all read from a single sample in a study of T-cell memory formation after mild COVID-19. MiXCR was run by TCRdb on the 5' RACE reads, yielding one entry per CDR3 protein. The sample contains about 150,000 distinct CDR3 sequences, roughly 15% of which appear only once. The sample was PBMCs or a T cell subset sorted from them (not recorded which). The receptor source for this set is an adult woman who had mild COVID-19 (a few samples of this study predate the infection). Cell type and time point are not known.

This clonotype was seen a few times. This chain joins TRBV11-1 and TRBJ2-5; D is possibly TRBD2 (5 bases). V dropped 3 bases and J dropped 1 base, with 9 bases sitting between them. The CDR3 totals 14 residues. Germline CDR1 and CDR2: SGHAT and FQDESV (reference sequence). The CDR3 sequence is CASSLGELQETQYF. In DNA form, the CDR3 reads TGTGCCAGCAGCTTGGGAGAGCTCCAAGAGACCCAGTACTTC. The full variable domain, in which reference TRBV11-1 and TRBJ2-5 provide the parts outside the CDR3, is EAEVAQSPRYKITEKSQAVAFWCDPISGHATLYWYRQILGQGPELLVQFQDESVVDDSQLPKDRFSAERLKGVDSTLKIQPAELGDSAMYLCASSLGELQETQYFGPGTRLLVL.

The chain employs TRBV3-1 and TRBJ2-4; the match to TRBD1 covers 9 bases. Germline V lookup: CDR1 LGHDT, CDR2 YNNKEL (reference sequence). The V gene end was trimmed by 8 bases and the J gene end by 2 bases; junction bases not matched to a gene: 7. CDR3 length: 15 residues. The CDR3, as DNA: TGTGCCAGCGGTGACAGGGGGGTCTCCAAAAACATTCAGTACTTC. This sequence encodes CASGDRGVSKNIQYF.

Ten or more counts support this clonotype. The CDR3 region has the DNA TGTGCCAGCAGCCGTAGCGGGACAAACACCGGGGAGCTGTTTTTT. Translating gives CASSRSGTNTGELFF. The J gene is TRBJ2-2, the V gene TRBV7-6, with TRBD2 identical over 8 bases. The germline V gene encodes CDR1 SGHVS and CDR2 FNYEAQ. J gave up 2 bases and V 5 bases, and 4 bases lay outside the gene matches. The CDR3 loop spans 15 amino acids.

This clonotype has more than one count but fewer than ten. The genes are TRBV5-5 and TRBJ2-2; D possibly matches TRBD1 or TRBD2 (7 bases each). CDR3 length: 15 residues. Germline V gene sequence: CDR1 SGHKS, CDR2 YYEKEE (reference sequence). V dropped 3 bases and J dropped 5 bases, with 14 bases sitting between them. CDR3 sequence reads: CASSWYQGGTGELFF. CDR3 DNA: TGTGCCAGCAGCTGGTACCAGGGGGGGACCGGGGAGCTGTTTTTT.

Notes on this clonotype: Possible read error: a much larger clone is one base away. This chain connects TRBV7-6 to TRBJ2-3; 8 nucleotides agree with TRBD2. This CDR3 is 15 amino acids long. Germline V gene data show CDR1 as SGHVS and CDR2 as FNYEAQ. CDR3 amino acids: CSSGGRGQTTDTQYF. DNA for the CDR3: TGTTCCAGCGGGGGACGGGGTCAGACCACAGATACGCAGTATTTT.

In this sample, this clonotype turned up a few times. The CDR3 region has the DNA TGTGCCAGCAGCTCATGGACAGACGAACACGAGCAGTACTTC. Protein: CASSSWTDEHEQYF. This chain joins TRBV5-6 and TRBJ2-7; the D gene is possibly TRBD1 (6 bases). V was shortened by 3 bases and J by 5 bases, with 15 bases between the two germline ends. The CDR3 is 14 amino acids. Per the germline V gene, CDR1 is SGHDT and CDR2 is YYEEEE.

This clonotype was picked up a small number of times. The J gene is TRBJ2-2, the V gene TRBV30; D gene unclear. CDR3 length: 11 residues. Germline V lookup: CDR1 GTSNPN, CDR2 SVGIG (reference sequence). Trimming removed 3 bases at V and 6 bases at J, with 5 bases between. The CDR3 reads CAWRSAGELFF. CDR3 DNA sequence: TGTGCCTGGAGATCAGCCGGGGAGCTGTTTTTT.

J is TRBJ2-1 and V is TRBV9, with 7 bases aligning to TRBD2. The CDR3 is made up of 14 amino acids. Germline CDR1 and CDR2: SGDLS and YYNGEE. The trim removed 0 bases at V and 5 bases at J, leaving 2 bases unmatched. The CDR3 here is CASSVVAGDNEQFF. The CDR3 coding sequence is TGTGCCAGCAGCGTAGTCGCGGGAGACAATGAGCAGTTCTTC.

This clonotype was found a few times. This chain links TRBV24-1 with TRBJ2-3; 9 bases align to TRBD1. The J segment lost 5 bases and the V segment lost 9 bases, leaving 8 bases of the junction unmatched. The germline gives CDR1 KGHDR, CDR2 SFDVKD. The CDR3 has 14 residues. In nucleotides, the CDR3 is TGTGCCACCGGACCGGGACAGGGTTTAGATACGCAGTATTTT. This encodes CATGPGQGLDTQYF.

The gene calls are TRBV19 and TRBJ1-2; TRBD1 matches at 10 bases. CDR1 LNHDA and CDR2 SQIVND come from the germline V gene (reference sequence). V shed 9 bases and J 4 bases; nucleotides not matched to a gene: 14. This CDR3 has 16 amino acids. The CDR3 here is CASTSHGTGDVYGYTF. The CDR3 DNA reads as TGTGCCAGCACAAGCCATGGGACAGGGGATGTCTATGGCTACACCTTC. The full variable domain, rest sourced from reference TRBV19 and TRBJ1-2, is DGGITQSPKYLFRKEGQNVTLSCEQNLNHDAMYWYRQDPGQGLRLIYYSQIVNDFQKGDIAEGYSVSREKKESFPLTVTSAQKNPTAFYLCASTSHGTGDVYGYTFGSGTRLTVV.

This chain links TRBV7-9 with TRBJ2-3, with TRBD1 identical over 9 bases. With 10 bases clipped from V and 9 bases from J, the junction kept 17 bases outside the gene matches. The CDR3 spans 15 residues. The germline CDR1 and CDR2 sequences are SEHNR and FQNEAQ (reference sequence). This CDR3 is CATRGVRDRVGTQYF. As DNA, the CDR3 is TGTGCCACCCGAGGGGTCCGGGACAGGGTAGGAACGCAGTATTTT.

The DNA for the CDR3 is TGTGCCAGCTCACCACTAGATCCCGGGACAGCTAGCACAGATACGCAGTATTTT. Translating it yields CASSPLDPGTASTDTQYF. The chain employs TRBV18 and TRBJ2-3, with 7 bases matching TRBD1. J gave up 0 bases and V 1 base, and 10 bases lay outside the gene matches. The germline gives CDR1 KGHSH, CDR2 LQKENI. The CDR3 has 18 amino acids. The entire variable domain, with the rest obtained from reference TRBV18 and TRBJ2-3, is as follows: NAGVMQNPRHLVRRRGQEARLRCSPMKGHSHVYWYRQLPEEGLKFMVYLQKENIIDESGMPKERFSAEFPKEGPSILRIQQVVRGDSAAYFCASSPLDPGTASTDTQYFGPGTRLTVL.

V and J are TRBV4-1 and TRBJ1-1; 8 nucleotides align to TRBD1. Germline V gene lookup returns CDR1 MGHRA and CDR2 YSYEKL. V shed 9 bases and J 6 bases; nucleotides not matched to a gene: 15. This CDR3 has 15 amino acids. The chain's CDR3 is CARRHDTGGDAEAFF. Here the CDR3 DNA reads TGCGCCAGAAGACACGATACAGGGGGGGACGCTGAAGCTTTCTTT.

This clonotype was detected a few times. One end of the junction varies from germline; a read error may be responsible. The chain combines TRBV5-6 with TRBJ2-7; 8 bases align to TRBD2. Germline CDR1 SGHDT, CDR2 YYEEEE. The CDR3 loop spans 11 amino acids. CDR3 protein: CASSLGGRRDF. Written as DNA, the CDR3 is TGTGCCAGCAGCTTGGGCGGGAGGCGGGACTTC. Drawing the rest from reference TRBV5-6 and TRBJ2-7, the complete variable domain is DAGVTQSPTHLIKTRGQQVTLRCSPKSGHDTVSWYQQALGQGPQFIFQYYEEEERQRGNFPDRFSGHQFPNYSSELNVNALLLGDSALYLCASSLGGRRDFGPGTRLTVT.

The rearrangement uses TRBV12-3 or TRBV12-4 and TRBJ2-1; D not certain. The CDR3 consists of 11 residues. Trimming took off 2 bases at V and 10 bases at J, with 6 bases between the two ends. The CDR3 DNA is TGTGCCAGCAGTTTAAGCTCCGAGCAGTTCTTC. It yields the protein CASSLSSEQFF.

The chain has TRBV6-5 and TRBJ2-2; no clear D gene. CDR1 is MNHEY and CDR2 is SVGAGI in the germline V gene. V lost 2 bases, J lost 6 bases, and 4 bases lay in between. This CDR3 comprises 12 residues. CDR3 in amino acids: CASSYGSGELFF. CDR3 in DNA: TGTGCCAGCAGTTACGGGTCCGGGGAGCTGTTTTTT.

The chain uses TRBV11-2 and TRBJ2-2; 8 nucleotides agree with TRBD2. The germline V gene encodes CDR1 SGHAT and CDR2 FQNNGV. Trimming cost V 3 bases and J 5 bases; bases outside gene matches: 8. This CDR3 is built from 16 residues. The CDR3 DNA reads TGTGCCAGCAGCTTCATAGCGGGAACGAGTACCGGGGAGCTGTTTTTT. It yields the protein CASSFIAGTSTGELFF.

The chain carries TRBV5-1 and TRBJ1-5, with a weak D call TRBD1 (6 bases). Germline CDR1 reads SGHRS; CDR2 reads YFSETQ. This CDR3 spans 15 amino acids. V was cut by 1 base and J by 5 bases, with 13 bases left in between. The CDR3 region has the DNA TGCGCCAGCAGCTTGAATTCGGGGGCCGATCAGCCCCAGCATTTT. Translated, it gives CASSLNSGADQPQHF.

This clonotype was counted only a few times. The chain joins TRBV12-3 or TRBV12-4 to TRBJ1-1; 7 bases align to TRBD1. Germline trimming cut 5 bases from V and 3 bases from J; bases unmatched to any gene: 6. CDR3 length: 14 amino acids. The DNA of the CDR3 is TGTGCCAGCAGTGTGACAGGGAGTCACACTGAAGCTTTCTTT. As protein: CASSVTGSHTEAFF.

This clonotype was seen more than once but under ten times. This CDR3 reads CASSFGTMSGIEAEAFF. The CDR3 region has the DNA TGTGCCAGCAGTTTTGGAACTATGTCAGGGATCGAAGCCGAAGCTTTCTTT. V is TRBV12-3 or TRBV12-4 and J is TRBJ1-1; weak D call: TRBD1 (5 bases). Trimming shortened V by 3 bases and J by 8 bases, and 25 bases separated the two germline ends. The CDR3 spans 17 residues.

This clonotype has a handful of counts. This chain uses TRBV20-1 with TRBJ2-7, with 9 bases fitting TRBD1. Germline trimming cut 6 bases from V and 1 base from J; bases unmatched to any gene: 13. This CDR3 is 16 amino acids long. Germline V gene data show CDR1 as DFQATT and CDR2 as SNEGSKA (reference sequence). The CDR3 region is CSASRGGQGTSYEQYF. The CDR3 DNA sequence: TGCAGTGCCTCTAGAGGAGGACAGGGGACTTCCTACGAGCAGTACTTC.

In this sample, this clonotype turned up a few times. This rearrangement joins TRBV19 to TRBJ2-7; TRBD1 agrees at 9 bases. From germline, CDR1 is LNHDA and CDR2 SQIVND (reference sequence). The CDR3 length is 16 residues. The junction had 10 bases not matched to a gene; V was cut back by 5 bases and J by 2 bases. The DNA for the CDR3 is TGTGCCAGTAGTGTCAGTCCGGGACAGGGTCCCTACGAGCAGTACTTC. Translation gives CASSVSPGQGPYEQYF.

The chain recombines TRBV6-5 with TRBJ2-7; D call uncertain. The CDR3 contains 13 residues. The V gene's germline CDR1 is MNHEY and CDR2 SVGAGI. Trimming pared 2 bases from V and 3 bases from J, leaving 8 bases between. CDR3 sequence reads: CASSYISGYEQYF. The CDR3 nucleotides read TGTGCCAGCAGTTACATAAGTGGCTACGAGCAGTACTTC.

This clonotype was seen more than once but under ten times. The chain joins TRBV7-2 to TRBJ1-4, with 9 bases aligning to TRBD1. Germline CDR1 SGHTA, CDR2 FQGNSA. The trim removed 2 bases at V and 5 bases at J, leaving 3 bases unmatched. This CDR3 comprises 15 residues. CDR3 coding DNA: TGTGCCAGCAGCTTACGCGGGACAGGGAATGAAAAACTGTTTTTT. Translating it yields CASSLRGTGNEKLFF.

This clonotype was seen at least ten times. The genes are TRBV4-3 and TRBJ1-1, with D tentatively TRBD1 (5 bases). V lost 4 bases to trimming and J lost 5 bases, with 11 bases between them. Germline V lookup: CDR1 LGHNA, CDR2 YSLEER. The CDR3 sequence is 13 residues long. For the CDR3, the DNA is TGCGCCAGCAGCCTGGGGGGTCGGACTGAAGCTTTCTTT. As protein: CASSLGGRTEAFF.